The clone carrying this TCR beta chain was detected once. The protocol was immunoSEQ multiplex PCR, while the TCRdb copy is restricted to in-frame clones and leaves out a portion. The table lists around 2,000,000 clones, about 95% of them singletons. CDR1 and CDR2 from the germline V gene are SGHNT and YYREEE (reference sequence). Trimming took 8 bases from V and 6 from J; bases not matched to a gene: 6. The CDR3 length is 13 residues. This sample stems from a study of shared clonotypes between healthy human individuals. In the naive CD8 group, cells lacked CD45RO and were positively selected for CCR7, so terminally differentiated effector memory CD45RA+ cells were left out.

Sequences were obtained from naive CD8+ T cells sorted from blood. The TCR originated in a man aged 18 to 29 in good health. This chain joins TRBV5-4 and TRBJ2-1; 9 bases line up with TRBD2. The CDR3 reads CARGVSGSNEQFF. CDR3 bases: TGTGCCAGGGGGGTTAGCGGGAGCAATGAGCAGTTCTTC.